The TCR beta chain described here comes from a study of blood T cell repertoires in COVID-19. Across the whole study: Acute and convalescent COVID-19 samples came from the United States, Italy and Spain. In each case, the material was cDNA or gDNA derived from T cells, B-cell-depleted T cells, or PBMCs.

During active infection, Seattle patients enrolled and were then monitored through disease. Under the authors' procedure: The authors estimated nucleated cell counts from reference gene primer amplification. Generated by immunoSEQ multiplex PCR, the TCRdb table keeps only in-frame clones and is missing some. The V and J calls and clone size come from that table; D and trimming were worked out from the DNA. This sample has some 57,000 clones; 82% occur once, and the top ten carry around 10%. The V and J ends lost 5 bases and 8 bases respectively, with 27 bases between them. Germline values: CDR1 LGHDT, CDR2 YNNKEL (reference sequence). This CDR3 has 17 residues.

This TCR derives from a man older than 75 with COVID-19, enrolled during active disease. The sequenced sample consisted of peripheral blood. The chain uses TRBV3-1 (or the pseudogene TRBV3-2) and TRBJ1-2; weak D call: TRBD1 (5 bases). The CDR3 spells CASSGSGQGLGLRGYTF. The CDR3 region has the DNA TGTGCCAGCAGCGGATCTGGACAAGGCCTAGGGCTGCGCGGCTACACCTTC.